A selection of T cell receptor beta chains follows, all from one sample in a study of blood T cell repertoires in COVID-19. TCRdb's copy holds only in-frame clones and misses some; the assay was immunoSEQ multiplex PCR. The repertoire includes about 120,000 clones, 86% of them detected once, and about 4.7% sits in the top ten. Sequenced sample: peripheral blood. These receptors were collected from a middle-aged man with acute or convalescent COVID-19. The CDR3 runs from the conserved cysteine through the conserved F or W. Each record gives: clone size, V gene, D gene, J gene, CDR3 DNA, CDR3 protein. D genes are given only for firm matches. Size is stated for part of the rows, as once, few or many counts, or as a class when the clone is expanded.

clone size: once; V gene: TRBV6-1; D gene: TRBD1; J gene: TRBJ1-1; CDR3 DNA: TGTGCCAGCAGTGGTTTTCGGAGGACAGGGGTGATGAACACTGAAGCTTTCTTT; CDR3 protein: CASSGFRRTGVMNTEAFF
clone size: NA; V gene: TRBV5-1; D gene: TRBD1; J gene: TRBJ2-2; CDR3 DNA: TGCGCCAGCAGCTTGTACCTACAGGGGTCGAGCGGGGAGCTGTTTTTT; CDR3 protein: CASSLYLQGSSGELFF
clone size: few; V gene: TRBV9; D gene: NA; J gene: TRBJ1-1; CDR3 DNA: TGTGCCAGCAGAGCCGGCGGGGACACTGAAGCTTTCTTT; CDR3 protein: CASRAGGDTEAFF
clone size: NA; V gene: TRBV30; D gene: TRBD2; J gene: TRBJ2-7; CDR3 DNA: TGTGCCTGGAGGCTTGGGACTAGCGGGGGGGCCATAGGGGAGCAGTACTTC; CDR3 protein: CAWRLGTSGGAIGEQYF
clone size: NA; V gene: TRBV12-3/TRBV12-4; D gene: NA; J gene: TRBJ2-3; CDR3 DNA: TGTGCCAGCAGTCTAGCGTACACAGATACGCAGTATTTT; CDR3 protein: CASSLAYTDTQYF
clone size: NA; V gene: TRBV4-3; D gene: TRBD1; J gene: TRBJ1-5; CDR3 DNA: TGCGCCAGCAGCCAAGATTGGGACAGGAATCAGCCCCAGCATTTT; CDR3 protein: CASSQDWDRNQPQHF
clone size: NA; V gene: TRBV10-3; D gene: TRBD2; J gene: TRBJ2-5; CDR3 DNA: TGTGCCATCAGTGAGACGGGGGGTCCAAAATATGAGACCCAGTACTTC; CDR3 protein: CAISETGGPKYETQYF
clone size: NA; V gene: TRBV7-2; D gene: NA; J gene: TRBJ1-3; CDR3 DNA: TGTGCCAGCAGCTCGGGATCTGGAAACACCATATATTTT; CDR3 protein: CASSSGSGNTIYF
clone size: NA; V gene: TRBV6-1; D gene: NA; J gene: TRBJ2-1; CDR3 DNA: TGTGCCAGCAGTGAAGCGTTGCCTAATCGGGGCAATGAGCAGTTCTTC; CDR3 protein: CASSEALPNRGNEQFF
clone size: NA; V gene: TRBV25-1; D gene: NA; J gene: TRBJ1-4; CDR3 DNA: TGTGCCAGCAGTGAGAGCCCCTCCGAGGATGAAAAACTGTTTTTT; CDR3 protein: CASSESPSEDEKLFF
clone size: NA; V gene: TRBV6-5; D gene: NA; J gene: TRBJ1-5; CDR3 DNA: TGTGCCAGCAGTTACTCGAACGACTATCAGCCCCAGCATTTT; CDR3 protein: CASSYSNDYQPQHF
clone size: NA; V gene: TRBV5-1; D gene: TRBD1; J gene: TRBJ1-1; CDR3 DNA: TGCGCCAGCAGCCCGCGGACAGGGGAAGGAGAAGCTTTCTTT; CDR3 protein: CASSPRTGEGEAFF
clone size: NA; V gene: TRBV6-5; D gene: TRBD2; J gene: TRBJ2-4; CDR3 DNA: TGTGCCAGCAGTAAGACTAGCACCAACATTCAGTACTTC; CDR3 protein: CASSKTSTNIQYF
clone size: NA; V gene: TRBV5-1; D gene: NA; J gene: TRBJ2-7; CDR3 DNA: TGCGCCAGCGGGATAGGAATACGGTCAGGGACCTACGAGCAGTACTTC; CDR3 protein: CASGIGIRSGTYEQYF
clone size: NA; V gene: TRBV5-1; D gene: TRBD2; J gene: TRBJ2-5; CDR3 DNA: TGCGCCAGCAGCTTGACGGGACTAGCGATCCAAGAGACCCAGTACTTC; CDR3 protein: CASSLTGLAIQETQYF
clone size: NA; V gene: TRBV7-8; D gene: NA; J gene: TRBJ1-1; CDR3 DNA: TGTGCCAGCAGCACCGGACAGTTCATGAACACTGAAGCTTTCTTT; CDR3 protein: CASSTGQFMNTEAFF
clone size: NA; V gene: TRBV6-1; D gene: NA; J gene: TRBJ1-5; CDR3 DNA: TGTGCCAGCAGTGAATTTTTGGCAGGGGTAAGCAATCAGCCCCAGCATTTT; CDR3 protein: CASSEFLAGVSNQPQHF
clone size: NA; V gene: TRBV9; D gene: NA; J gene: TRBJ2-7; CDR3 DNA: TGTGCCAGCAGCGTATCGGCAGGGGCACTTCACGAGCAGTACTTC; CDR3 protein: CASSVSAGALHEQYF
clone size: NA; V gene: TRBV7-3; D gene: NA; J gene: TRBJ2-1; CDR3 DNA: TGTGCCAGCAGCTTCTGGGGGGGCGCCTACAATGAGCAGTTCTTC; CDR3 protein: CASSFWGGAYNEQFF
clone size: NA; V gene: TRBV10-3; D gene: TRBD1; J gene: TRBJ2-3; CDR3 DNA: TGTGCCATCAGCGGGACAGCCAACACAGATACGCAGTATTTT; CDR3 protein: CAISGTANTDTQYF
clone size: NA; V gene: TRBV6-1; D gene: TRBD1; J gene: TRBJ1-5; CDR3 DNA: TGTGCCAGCAGTGAAGGGCAGGGGGTGGGTCAGCCCCAGCATTTT; CDR3 protein: CASSEGQGVGQPQHF
clone size: many; V gene: TRBV30; D gene: NA; J gene: TRBJ1-5; CDR3 DNA: TGTGCCTGGAGTGGTCAGAATTATCAGCCCCAGCATTTT; CDR3 protein: CAWSGQNYQPQHF
clone size: NA; V gene: TRBV7-9; D gene: NA; J gene: TRBJ2-3; CDR3 DNA: TGTGCCAGCAGCTTACCCTTCTCCCAGCGCCCAAGCACAGATACGCAGTATTTT; CDR3 protein: CASSLPFSQRPSTDTQYF
clone size: NA; V gene: TRBV9; D gene: NA; J gene: TRBJ2-7; CDR3 DNA: TGTGCCAGCAGCGTAGCTACGGGGTACGAGCAGTACTTC; CDR3 protein: CASSVATGYEQYF